This entry concerns a single T cell receptor beta chain. The antigen is undetermined. The sample belongs to a study of T cell responses to AZD1222 COVID-19 vaccine. General study points: Clonal diversity may have been underestimated in mostly white British donors. Only six people who got AZD1222 tested seropositive at baseline.

Measured with immunoSEQ multiplex PCR; TCRdb has only the in-frame clones, and not every one. The table lists some 170,000 clones, about 89% of them singletons, with approximately 1.8% in the top ten. The TCR sequence derives from an adult in good health. Sample: peripheral blood, taken on day 0 of AZD1222 vaccination.

This CDR3 reads CASSRDRAGETQYF. As DNA, the CDR3 is TGTGCCAGCAGCCGGGACAGGGCAGGAGAGACCCAGTACTTC. V usage is TRBV7-2 and J usage is TRBJ2-5; 9 nucleotides align to TRBD1. With 5 bases clipped from V and 4 bases from J, the junction kept 5 bases outside the gene matches. Germline V gene data show CDR1 as SGHTA and CDR2 as FQGNSA. CDR3 length equals 14 residues.